The clone carrying this TCR beta chain was counted a few times. Arm-PCR of CDR3 regions and iRepertoire HTBI primers were the basis on which TCR beta libraries were built. TCRdb recomputed calls from the multiplex PCR reads with MiXCR, one row per CDR3 protein. Of hundreds of thousands of distinct CDR3 sequences detected, approximately 15% appear once; the ten largest clones hold more than 8.5%. This sample stems from a study of regulatory T cells in long-lasting Graves disease. The CDR3 extends over 13 amino acids. Germline V gives CDR1 GTSNPN, CDR2 SVGIG (reference sequence). Trimming cost V 5 bases and J 2 bases, with 10 bases left between them. This sample's time point: newly diagnosed GD, antithyroid drugs for less than 3 months. The TCR library was prepared using RNA isolated from PBMCs. This sample also belongs to another study, concerning T cells in Graves' hyperthyroidism and ophthalmopathy. From that study: Patients counted as stable if ophthalmopathy did not develop within 18 months.

The sequence was obtained from a man aged 25-45 years with Graves disease. This chain joins TRBV30 and TRBJ1-5, with a possible D match to TRBD1 (5 bases). The sample was peripheral blood mononuclear cells (PBMCs), taken at new diagnosis, from a patient treated with antithyroid drugs. The CDR3 bases are TGTGCCTGGGCGGTACAGGGCAATCAGCCCCAGCATTTT. Amino acid sequence: CAWAVQGNQPQHF.